The source of this T cell receptor (beta chain) is a study of regulatory and conventional T cells in RAG deficiency. Genomic DNA came from blood conventional CD4+ T cells gated CD25-low CD127-high. Some clones are missing from TCRdb's copy, which holds only in-frame ones; the method was immunoSEQ multiplex PCR. Of about 30,000 clones in the sample, 76% are singletons; the top ten hold 3.4%. CDR1 and CDR2 (germline): SEHNR, FQNEAQ (reference sequence). J gave up 5 bases and V 6 bases, and 4 bases lay outside the gene matches. This CDR3 has 12 residues. These same records also appear under a second study, on regulatory T cells. That source reports: Amplification used 52 TRBV primers and 13 TRBJ primers.

Sample: CD4+ effector T cells sorted from blood. The genes are TRBV7-9 and TRBJ2-7; the match to TRBD1 covers 7 bases. The clonotype was recovered from a human donor in good health. The DNA of the CDR3 is TGTGCCAGCAGTCACCAGGGGGACGAGCAGTACTTC. This translates into CASSHQGDEQYF.